This T cell receptor beta chain was found in a study of identical twins. Findings and limits, study-wide: Abundant cord blood beta clonotypes carried fewer insertions; memory repertoires showed none.

CDR3 length: 14 residues. Germline CDR1 reads MGHRA; CDR2 reads YSYEKL. V lost 0 bases to trimming and J lost 7 bases, with 12 bases between them. Concerning this clonotype: The antigen remains unidentified.

TCRdb used MiXCR to reprocess the 5' RACE reads, holding one entry per CDR3 protein. This table has roughly 1.6 million distinct CDR3 sequences, 32% appearing once. Sequencing was carried out using cord blood. The sequence was collected from a newborn girl in good health. The chain recombines TRBV4-1 with TRBJ1-2; D call uncertain. The CDR3 region has the DNA TGCGCCAGCAGCCAAGAATTTACGGTCTTTGGCTACACCTTC. Residues: CASSQEFTVFGYTF.